These 17 T cell receptor beta chains were sequenced from one sample in a study of T-cell reconstitution after alpha-beta-depleted transplantation in children. Researchers prepared the TCRbeta library using unique molecular identifiers, the study reports. TCRdb reprocessed the PCR reads via MiXCR and lists one record per CDR3 protein. The table includes hundreds of thousands of distinct CDR3 sequences, roughly a tenth detected once. The specimen comprised PBMCs, sampled before TCRalphabeta/CD19-depleted stem cell transplant. The receptor source for this set is a child younger than two with acute myeloid leukemia, due to receive a stem cell transplant.

This clonotype was seen more than once but under ten times. The chain links TRBV2 to TRBJ1-1; D gene ambiguous. There are 13 residues in the CDR3. V lost 6 bases and J 0 bases, leaving 8 bases between the germline ends. The V gene's germline CDR1 is SNHLY and CDR2 FYNNEI. The CDR3 region is CASRWEMNTEAFF. Here the CDR3 DNA reads TGTGCCAGCAGGTGGGAGATGAACACTGAAGCTTTCTTT.

There are many counts of this clonotype. The chain uses TRBV7-9 and TRBJ2-2; TRBD1 aligns across 10 bases. This CDR3 is built from 16 residues. Per the germline V gene, CDR1 is SEHNR and CDR2 is FQNEAQ (reference sequence). With 4 bases clipped from V and 4 bases from J, the junction kept 6 bases outside the gene matches. The CDR3 bases are TGTGCCAGCAGCTCCCGGGACAGGGGCTCCACCGGGGAGCTGTTTTTT. Translated: CASSSRDRGSTGELFF.

Many counts were recorded for this clonotype. The chain has TRBV24-1 and TRBJ1-4, with 10 bases matching TRBD1. There are 16 residues in the CDR3. The ends lost 5 bases at V and 8 bases at J; junction bases unmatched: 10. The germline gives CDR1 KGHDR, CDR2 SFDVKD. CDR3 nucleotide sequence: TGTGCCACCAGTGGCGCCCCGGGACAGGGGTACGAAAAACTGTTTTTT. As protein: CATSGAPGQGYEKLFF.

CDR3 sequence: CASSREVVLAGGPLSYEQYF. For the CDR3, the DNA is TGTGCCAGCAGCCGAGAGGTGGTACTAGCGGGAGGCCCTTTGTCCTACGAGCAGTACTTC. The V call is TRBV7-8, the J call TRBJ2-7; TRBD2 matches 12 bases. The CDR3 contains 20 residues. Unmatched junction bases numbered 18, after V lost 5 bases and J lost 1 base. Germline V CDR1 and CDR2: SGHVS, FQNEAQ.

The sample holds many counts of this clonotype. The J gene is TRBJ2-1, the V gene TRBV5-1; TRBD1 aligns across 10 bases. The V and J ends lost 4 bases and 3 bases, in that order; junction bases with no gene match: 10. CDR3 size: 17 residues. CDR1 and CDR2 (germline): SGHRS, YFSETQ. Here the CDR3 DNA reads TGCGCCAGCAGCCAAGATCCGGGACAGGGGCACTACAATGAGCAGTTCTTC. It encodes CASSQDPGQGHYNEQFF.

This clonotype was seen ten or more times. This chain joins TRBV12-3 or TRBV12-4 and TRBJ1-1; D is undetermined. The germline V and J ends were trimmed by 3 bases and 8 bases, with 7 bases remaining between them. The CDR3 length is 11 residues. The CDR3 here is CASSLVGEAFF. DNA for the CDR3: TGTGCCAGCAGTTTGGTCGGCGAAGCTTTCTTT.

This clonotype was detected ten times or more. The rearrangement uses TRBV15 and TRBJ2-7, with 7 bases identical to TRBD2. CDR1 and CDR2 (germline): LNHNV, YYDKDF (reference sequence). The CDR3 is 16 residues long. V trimming: 0 bases; J trimming: 2 bases; junction bases outside the gene matches: 7. CDR3: CATSRDRLAETYEQYF. The CDR3 DNA follows: TGTGCCACCAGCAGAGATCGCCTAGCGGAAACCTACGAGCAGTACTTC.

This clonotype was picked up many times. The V gene is TRBV7-2, the J gene TRBJ2-1; 11 nucleotides match TRBD1. The trim removed 2 bases at V and 7 bases at J, leaving 4 bases unmatched. Germline V gene sequence: CDR1 SGHTA, CDR2 FQGNSA. The CDR3 totals 15 residues. CDR3 nucleotide sequence: TGTGCCAGCAGCTTAAGCCGGGACAGGGGGAATGAGCAGTTCTTC. The encoded protein is CASSLSRDRGNEQFF.

This clonotype occurred a few times. The DNA for the CDR3 is TGTGCCAGCAGCTACCAGAGCGGGGGAATCTACAATGAGCAGTTCTTC. This encodes CASSYQSGGIYNEQFF. This chain joins TRBV11-2 and TRBJ2-1; TRBD2 matches at 8 bases. Per the germline V gene, CDR1 is SGHAT and CDR2 is FQNNGV. The length of the CDR3 is 16 residues. Trimming took 4 bases from V and 3 from J; bases not matched to a gene: 8.

This clonotype was counted at least ten times. The rearrangement links TRBV6-1 to TRBJ2-1, with 13 bases aligning to TRBD2. Losses at the gene ends were 7 bases for V and 4 bases for J; bases not matched to a gene: 4. Germline V gene sequence: CDR1 MNHNS, CDR2 SASEGT. The CDR3 runs to 15 residues. The CDR3 loop is CASTWTSGSYNEQFF. CDR3 nucleotide sequence: TGTGCCAGCACCTGGACTAGCGGGAGTTACAATGAGCAGTTCTTC.

At least ten counts were recorded for this clonotype. J is TRBJ2-3 and V is TRBV11-3; D unresolved. Germline CDR1 SGHNT, CDR2 YENEEA. This CDR3 is 14 amino acids long. Deletions cut 2 bases from V and 2 bases from J, with 8 bases between. For the CDR3, the DNA is TGTGCCAGCAGCTTAAACTTAAACACAGATACGCAGTATTTT. This translates into CASSLNLNTDTQYF.

This clonotype came up many times. The rearrangement uses TRBV29-1 and TRBJ2-7, with a possible D match to TRBD1 (6 bases). Germline CDR1 SQVTM, CDR2 ANQGSEA. The V end lost 5 bases, the J end lost 7 bases, and 18 bases lay between the germline ends. The CDR3 length is 13 residues. The CDR3 here is CSVPLGYQGEQYF. The CDR3 region has the DNA TGCAGCGTTCCCCTCGGATACCAGGGGGAGCAGTACTTC.

This clonotype was counted ten times or more. The chain recombines TRBV6-1 with TRBJ2-5; possibly TRBD1 or TRBD2 for D (5 bases each). This CDR3 is built from 13 residues. Germline V gene lookup returns CDR1 MNHNS and CDR2 SASEGT. V shed 7 bases and J shed 5 bases, with 14 bases lying between them. CDR3 region: CASTRQWGETQYF. The DNA of the CDR3 is TGTGCCAGCACCCGACAGTGGGGGGAGACCCAGTACTTC.

The sample holds many counts of this clonotype. The V gene is TRBV12-3 or TRBV12-4, the J gene TRBJ1-5, with no clear D. The CDR3 contains 12 residues. The V end was cut by 6 bases, the J end by 9 bases, with 12 bases between. This CDR3 reads CASSLVRGPQHF. CDR3 DNA sequence: TGTGCCAGCAGCCTCGTTCGTGGGCCCCAGCATTTT.

This clonotype was counted at least ten times. The gene calls are TRBV9 and TRBJ2-3, with TRBD2 matching over 10 bases. The V gene end was trimmed by 0 bases and the J gene end by 5 bases; junction bases not matched to a gene: 0. Germline CDR1 reads SGDLS; CDR2 reads YYNGEE. The CDR3 covers 14 residues. CDR3 loop: CASSVGLAGDTQYF. The DNA for the CDR3 is TGTGCCAGCAGCGTAGGACTAGCGGGAGATACGCAGTATTTT.

This clonotype was recorded many times. The chain carries TRBV6-1 and TRBJ2-7; D is perhaps TRBD2 (6 bases). CDR3 size: 13 residues. The germline V gene has CDR1 MNHNS and CDR2 SASEGT. V lost 4 bases and J lost 3, with 10 bases in between. CDR3 coding DNA: TGTGCCAGCAGTGCGCGGGACCTCTACGAGCAGTACTTC. Amino acid sequence: CASSARDLYEQYF.

This clonotype has more than one count but fewer than ten. The J gene is TRBJ1-1, the V gene TRBV7-6; 7 bases map to TRBD1. CDR3 size: 14 residues. In germline, CDR1 is SGHVS, CDR2 FNYEAQ. J gave up 7 bases and V 5 bases, and 10 bases lay outside the gene matches. The CDR3 DNA follows: TGTGCCAGCAGCCAGGGGGGGACCATGGATGAAGCTTTCTTT. Residues: CASSQGGTMDEAFF.